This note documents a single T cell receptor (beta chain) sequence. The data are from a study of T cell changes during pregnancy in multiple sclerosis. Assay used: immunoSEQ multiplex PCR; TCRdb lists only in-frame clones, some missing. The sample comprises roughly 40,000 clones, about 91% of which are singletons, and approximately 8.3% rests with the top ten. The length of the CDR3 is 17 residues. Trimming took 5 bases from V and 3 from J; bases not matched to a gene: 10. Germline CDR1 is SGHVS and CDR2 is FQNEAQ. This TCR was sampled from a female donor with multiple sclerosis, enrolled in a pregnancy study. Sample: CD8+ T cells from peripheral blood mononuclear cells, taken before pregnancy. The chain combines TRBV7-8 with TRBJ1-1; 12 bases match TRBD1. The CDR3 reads CASSRGTGGAKDTEAFF. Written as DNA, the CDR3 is TGTGCCAGCAGCCGCGGGACAGGGGGCGCGAAAGACACTGAAGCTTTCTTT.